The clone carrying this T cell receptor (beta chain) came up many times. In TCRdb, the RT-PCR reads were re-called with MiXCR into one record per CDR3 protein. This sample yields more than 550,000 distinct CDR3 sequences, of which 12% to 15% are seen a single time; 3% to 4.5% belongs to the top ten. V was pared by 3 bases and J by 0 bases, with 10 bases between. Germline V lookup: CDR1 SQVTM, CDR2 ANQGSEA. This CDR3 is built from 14 residues. This chain links TRBV29-1 with TRBJ2-3; D gene uncertain. Sequenced: memory CD4+ T cells from blood. This sequence originates from a female donor in good health, serving as a healthy control. CDR3 sequence: CSVEKGTSTDTQYF. For the CDR3, the DNA is TGCAGCGTTGAGAAGGGCACTAGCACAGATACGCAGTATTTT.